This T cell receptor beta chain was observed in a study of T-cell memory formation after mild COVID-19. TCRdb called the 5' RACE reads again in MiXCR, with one record for every CDR3 protein. This sample yields 450,000 to 650,000 distinct CDR3 sequences, of which about a fifth are seen a single time; approximately 12% belongs to the top ten. In its sample, this clonotype was seen a few times. As yet, its antigen is unknown. Study results and caveats: Cross-reactive memory seemingly joined, as some responding clones were found in pre-infection memory. Among clones peaking at day 37 in the second wave, SARS-CoV-2 specificity remained unconfirmed.

Germline CDR1 reads SEHNR; CDR2 reads FQNEAQ (reference sequence). This CDR3 is 14 amino acids long. V was shortened by 3 bases and J by 7 bases, with 13 bases between the two germline ends. This clonotype was sampled from an adult woman who had mild COVID-19 (a few samples of this study predate the infection). Cell type and time point are not known. The chain joins TRBV7-9 to TRBJ2-1; D not resolved. Sequencing used PBMCs or a T cell subset sorted from them (not recorded which). As DNA, the CDR3 is TGTGCCAGCAGCTTGTTACCCCCACGGAATGAGCAGTTCTTC. It specifies CASSLLPPRNEQFF.